This T cell receptor beta chain stems from a study of T cell clonotyping in hematopoietic cell transplantation. Libraries were prepared by immunoSEQ multiplex PCR; TCRdb keeps only in-frame clonotypes and omits some of them. Among about 36,000 clones listed, roughly 94% were seen once. Study-level points and caveats: After transplant, recipient diversity fell while pathologically expanded clonotypes grew through day 180. Few recipient clonotypes overlapped donors; over 95% were de novo at given depth. CD4 and CD8 repertoire contributions could not be separated without sorting.

Time point meaning: recipient sample about 28 days before transplant, after cytoreduction. As regards this clone: The target antigen is unknown.

CDR1 is SGHRS and CDR2 is YFSETQ in the germline V gene. The V end was cut by 4 bases, the J end by 4 bases, with 14 bases between. CDR3 length equals 14 residues. Material: peripheral blood mononuclear cells, obtained before stem cell transplant. The gene calls are TRBV5-1 and TRBJ1-2; a possible D gene is TRBD1 (5 bases). The receptor was isolated from a man aged 35 to 55 with chronic myeloid leukemia. Some clones in this sample may be carry-over from other donors' samples. In DNA, the CDR3 is TGCGCCAGCAGCGGGGGGGACCCGCTCTATGGCTACACCTTC. This sequence encodes CASSGGDPLYGYTF.